This T cell receptor (beta chain) comes out of a study of lymphopenia after photon versus proton radiotherapy. Study-wide results and limits: After lymphocyte nadir, photon-treated repertoires showed oligoclonal expansion, especially CD8+ Temra. Proton therapy kept repertoires fairly stable, unlike photons, which gained effector/memory cells.

TCRdb's copy holds only in-frame clones and misses some; the assay was immunoSEQ multiplex PCR. The sample records about 160,000 clones, approximately 91% being singletons. On this clone itself: Antigen: not known.

CDR1 is MNHNY, CDR2 SVGAGI, per germline (reference sequence). Trimming took 2 bases from V and 0 from J, leaving 12 bases between them. The CDR3 spans 16 residues. This TCR derives from a man aged 50 to 59 with gastric cancer. This chain links TRBV6-6 with TRBJ2-3; TRBD1 is a possible D gene (5 bases). The material sequenced was peripheral blood, taken from a patient treated with photon-based radiotherapy. The CDR3: CASSYSGQGSTDTQYF. In DNA, the CDR3 is TGTGCCAGCAGTTACAGTGGGCAGGGTAGCACAGATACGCAGTATTTT.